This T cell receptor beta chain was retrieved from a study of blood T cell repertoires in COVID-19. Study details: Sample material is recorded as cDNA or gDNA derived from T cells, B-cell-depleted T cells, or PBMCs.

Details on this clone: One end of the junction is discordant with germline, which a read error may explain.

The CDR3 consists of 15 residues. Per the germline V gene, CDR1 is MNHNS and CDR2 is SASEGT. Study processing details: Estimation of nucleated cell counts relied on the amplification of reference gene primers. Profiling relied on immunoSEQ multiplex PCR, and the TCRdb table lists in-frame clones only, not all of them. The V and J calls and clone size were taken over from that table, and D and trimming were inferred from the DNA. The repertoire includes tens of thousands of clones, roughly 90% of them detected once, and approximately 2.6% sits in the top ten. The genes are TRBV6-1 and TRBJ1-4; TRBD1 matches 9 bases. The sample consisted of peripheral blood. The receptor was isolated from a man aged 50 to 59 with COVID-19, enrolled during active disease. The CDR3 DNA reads TGTGCCAGCAGAGAAGGGACAGGGTTTAATGAAAAACTGTTTTTT. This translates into CASREGTGFNEKLFF.